The 13 T cell receptor beta chains presented below share a single source sample, sequenced in a study of blood T cell repertoires in COVID-19. Libraries were prepared by immunoSEQ multiplex PCR; TCRdb keeps only in-frame clonotypes and omits some of them. This sample yields 130,000 to 150,000 clones, of which 88% are seen a single time; 1.2% belongs to the top ten. Sequencing was performed on PBMCs or T cells enriched from blood (not recorded which). Receptors originate from a woman under 40 with acute COVID-19.

This chain uses TRBV19 with TRBJ1-5; D unclear. Trimming took off 2 bases at V and 0 bases at J, with 8 bases between the two ends. This CDR3 has 15 amino acids. The germline CDR1 and CDR2 sequences are LNHDA and SQIVND (reference sequence). The CDR3 sequence is CASSILADSNQPQHF. CDR3 nucleotide sequence: TGTGCCAGTAGTATACTGGCGGATAGCAATCAGCCCCAGCATTTT.

This chain joins TRBV7-8 and TRBJ1-3; 9 nucleotides agree with TRBD1. CDR3 size: 17 residues. V lost 4 bases to trimming and J lost 4 bases; unmatched junction nucleotides: 11. Looked up from germline, CDR1 is SGHVS and CDR2 is FQNEAQ. In DNA form, the CDR3 reads TGTGCCAGCAGCTCCCAGCCGGGACAGGGTTACGGAAACACCATATATTTT. Amino acid sequence: CASSSQPGQGYGNTIYF.

The chain recombines TRBV29-1 with TRBJ2-3; D ambiguous. CDR1 SQVTM and CDR2 ANQGSEA come from the germline V gene. CDR3 size: 12 residues. Trimming left V 4 bases short and J 1 base short, with 6 bases between. The CDR3 spells CSVVSGTDTQYF. The CDR3 DNA sequence: TGCAGCGTTGTATCAGGCACAGATACGCAGTATTTT.

This chain joins TRBV5-1 and TRBJ2-7, with 10 nucleotides matching TRBD2. This CDR3 region has 16 residues. From germline, CDR1 is SGHRS and CDR2 YFSETQ. V shed 6 bases, J shed 3 bases, and the junction held 12 bases outside the gene matches. CDR3 amino acids: CASTPGGSSGSYEQYF. The CDR3 nucleotides read TGCGCCAGCACCCCCGGGGGTTCTAGCGGGAGCTACGAGCAGTACTTC.

The V and J genes are TRBV19 and TRBJ2-1; 9 bases line up with TRBD2. Germline-derived CDR1 and CDR2 are LNHDA and SQIVND (reference sequence). V lost 7 bases to trimming and J lost 5 bases; unmatched junction nucleotides: 12. The CDR3 extends over 16 amino acids. This CDR3 is CASTKREASLDNEQFF. DNA of the CDR3: TGTGCCAGTACGAAGCGGGAGGCCTCACTAGACAATGAGCAGTTCTTC.

V is TRBV20-1 and J is TRBJ2-7, with 8 bases matching TRBD2. The CDR3 is made up of 14 amino acids. Germline values: CDR1 DFQATT, CDR2 SNEGSKA (reference sequence). Germline trimming cut 3 bases from V and 0 bases from J; bases unmatched to any gene: 4. The CDR3 DNA reads as TGCAGTGCTAGTTTCGGGGGGGACTCCTACGAGCAGTACTTC. It codes for CSASFGGDSYEQYF.

The chain has TRBV6-4 and TRBJ1-2; maybe TRBD1 (5 bases). From germline, CDR1 is MRHNA and CDR2 SNTAGT. CDR3 length: 14 amino acids. Trimming removed 1 base from V and 5 bases from J, with 11 bases in between. The CDR3 DNA is TGTGCCAGCAGTGACTTCGATACAGGTTATGGCTACACCTTC. Amino acids: CASSDFDTGYGYTF.

The V call is TRBV24-1, the J call TRBJ2-7; 7 bases are shared with TRBD2. Trimming took 3 bases from V and 4 from J; bases not matched to a gene: 5. This CDR3 spans 14 amino acids. The germline gives CDR1 KGHDR, CDR2 SFDVKD. The CDR3: CATSDHGLGYEQYF. CDR3 bases: TGTGCCACCAGTGATCACGGACTAGGGTACGAGCAGTACTTC.

This clone was counted only a few times. The chain combines TRBV6-2 or TRBV6-3 with TRBJ2-7; D gene uncertain. CDR1 is MNHEY, CDR2 SVGEGT, per germline. The CDR3 covers 12 residues. The germline V and J ends were trimmed by 6 bases and 6 bases, with 12 bases remaining between them. Here the CDR3 reads CASSRAYPEQYF. In DNA, the CDR3 is TGTGCCAGCAGCCGAGCTTATCCCGAGCAGTACTTC.

J is TRBJ1-2 and V is TRBV7-9; 7 bases align to TRBD1. Germline V lookup: CDR1 SEHNR, CDR2 FQNEAQ (reference sequence). The CDR3 is 15 residues long. V was clipped by 5 bases and J by 6 bases; unmatched bases: 12. The CDR3 DNA sequence: TGTGCCAGCAGCGCTTCCGGGACAGTCCTAAATGGCTACACCTTC. Protein product: CASSASGTVLNGYTF.

V usage is TRBV15 and J usage is TRBJ1-1; D not certain. The CDR3 is made up of 12 amino acids. From germline, CDR1 is LNHNV and CDR2 YYDKDF (reference sequence). V was cut by 0 bases and J by 10 bases, with 9 bases left in between. The CDR3 loop is CATSRDRRAAFF. The CDR3 nucleotides read TGTGCCACCAGCAGAGATCGGAGGGCAGCTTTCTTT.

This chain uses TRBV5-4 with TRBJ1-1; D may be TRBD1 (5 bases). Germline assignment: CDR1 SGHNT and CDR2 YYREEE (reference sequence). V was trimmed by 4 bases and J by 6 bases, leaving 7 bases between them. There are 11 residues in the CDR3. The CDR3 region is CASSAGSEAFF. CDR3 nucleotides: TGTGCCAGCAGCGCAGGGTCTGAAGCTTTCTTT.

CDR3 protein: CASTEGSSYEQYF. The CDR3 coding sequence is TGTGCCAGCACCGAGGGAAGCTCCTACGAGCAGTACTTC. The V gene is TRBV7-2, the J gene TRBJ2-7; perhaps TRBD2 as D (5 bases). The germline V gene encodes CDR1 SGHTA and CDR2 FQGNSA. Trimming took 7 bases from V and 0 from J, leaving 10 bases between them. The CDR3 loop spans 13 amino acids. Variable domain in full (rest from reference TRBV7-2 and TRBJ2-7): GAGVSQSPSNKVTEKGKDVELRCDPISGHTALYWYRQSLGQGLEFLIYFQGNSAPDKSGLPSDRFSAERTGGSVSTLTIQRTQQEDSAVYLCASTEGSSYEQYFGPGTRLTVT.